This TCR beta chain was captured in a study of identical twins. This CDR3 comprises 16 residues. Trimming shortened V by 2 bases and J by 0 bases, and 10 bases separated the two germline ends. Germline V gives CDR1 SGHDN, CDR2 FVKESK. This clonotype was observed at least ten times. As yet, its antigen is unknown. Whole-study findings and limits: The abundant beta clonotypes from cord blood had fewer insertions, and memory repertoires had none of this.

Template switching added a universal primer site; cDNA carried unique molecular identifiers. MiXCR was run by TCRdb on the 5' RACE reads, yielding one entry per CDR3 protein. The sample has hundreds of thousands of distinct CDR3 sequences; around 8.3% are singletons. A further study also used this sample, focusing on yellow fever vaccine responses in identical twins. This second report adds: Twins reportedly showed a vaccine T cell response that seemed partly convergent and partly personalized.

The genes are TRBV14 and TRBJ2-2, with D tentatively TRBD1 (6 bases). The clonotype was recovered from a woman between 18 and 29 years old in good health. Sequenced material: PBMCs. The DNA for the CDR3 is TGTGCCAGCAGCCAAAACAGGGTCGCGAACACCGGGGAGCTGTTTTTT. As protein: CASSQNRVANTGELFF.